These 27 T cell receptor beta chains originate from one sample sequenced in a study of vaccination and CD4 T cells after COVID-19. Sequencing of the DNA from cultured CD4+ T cells was carried out with the Oncomine TCR Beta short-read assay. TCRdb reanalysed the PCR reads using MiXCR and keeps one entry per CDR3 protein. The data contain 15,000 or so distinct CDR3 sequences, roughly 69% of them singletons. Antigens for these TCRs are unknown. Regarding treatment: roughly 11-day PBMC culture with coronavirus spike peptide pools or control peptides (ViraFEST assay). Sample: CD4+ T cells from blood, cultured in vitro. The receptors shown here come from a human donor who had recovered from COVID-19.

The V call is TRBV10-1, the J call TRBJ2-2; D is ambiguous. Germline values: CDR1 WNHNN, CDR2 SYGVQD (reference sequence). Trimming cost V 6 bases and J 6 bases, with 5 bases left between them. The CDR3 is made up of 11 amino acids. CDR3 sequence reads: CASSAPGELFF. CDR3 DNA: TGCGCCAGCAGCGCGCCCGGGGAGCTGTTTTTT.

The chain joins TRBV19 to TRBJ1-1, with D unclear. Germline V gene data show CDR1 as LNHDA and CDR2 as SQIVND (reference sequence). V dropped 9 bases and J dropped 4 bases, with 9 bases sitting between them. This CDR3 is 11 amino acids long. CDR3 sequence reads: CASGRTTEAFF. CDR3 nucleotides: TGTGCCAGCGGAAGGACCACTGAAGCTTTCTTT.

This clonotype was counted a single time. This chain connects TRBV29-1 to TRBJ1-2; tentative D call: TRBD1 (6 bases). This CDR3 is built from 11 residues. The V gene's germline CDR1 is SQVTM and CDR2 ANQGSEA. Trimming pared 5 bases from V and 7 bases from J, leaving 11 bases between. Here the CDR3 reads CSVRGGLGYTF. As DNA, the CDR3 is TGCAGCGTTCGCGGGGGGCTTGGCTACACCTTC.

The chain recombines TRBV7-2 with TRBJ2-1, with 8 bases aligning to TRBD2. The V gene end was trimmed by 3 bases and the J gene end by 5 bases; junction bases not matched to a gene: 6. CDR3 length equals 15 residues. Germline CDR1 is SGHTA and CDR2 is FQGNSA. Written as DNA, the CDR3 is TGTGCCAGCAGCTTCAGCGGGAGTCCGAACAATGAGCAGTTCTTC. Its translation is CASSFSGSPNNEQFF.

This rearrangement joins TRBV12-3 or TRBV12-4 to TRBJ1-1; 9 bases match TRBD1. J was trimmed by 3 bases and V by 6 bases; bases with no gene match: 5. The CDR3 contains 14 residues. The DNA of the CDR3 is TGTGCCAGCAGCTGGACAGGGGACGACACTGAAGCTTTCTTT. Residues: CASSWTGDDTEAFF.

The chain has TRBV5-1 and TRBJ2-7; TRBD1 aligns across 9 bases. The trim removed 4 bases at V and 5 bases at J, leaving 7 bases unmatched. CDR3 length: 14 residues. In germline, CDR1 is SGHRS, CDR2 YFSETQ. For the CDR3, the DNA is TGCGCCAGCAGCCTCGGACAGGGGCCCCACGAGCAGTACTTC. Amino acid sequence: CASSLGQGPHEQYF.

The chain has TRBV29-1 and TRBJ1-4; D unresolved. V was pared by 4 bases and J by 4 bases, with 7 bases between. The length of the CDR3 is 12 residues. The V gene's germline CDR1 is SQVTM and CDR2 ANQGSEA. CDR3 protein: CSVGTGNEKLFF. DNA for the CDR3: TGCAGCGTTGGAACGGGTAATGAAAAACTGTTTTTT.

This clonotype was picked up a small number of times. The V and J genes are TRBV24-1 and TRBJ2-1; TRBD2 aligns across 10 bases. With V trimmed by 9 bases and J by 9 bases, 10 bases remained unmatched. The CDR3 is 14 amino acids. Germline V gives CDR1 KGHDR, CDR2 SFDVKD. The CDR3 sequence is CATEAAGGNGEQFF. The DNA for the CDR3 is TGTGCCACCGAGGCAGCGGGAGGGAACGGTGAGCAGTTCTTC.

This chain links TRBV24-1 with TRBJ2-3, with D unclear. Germline V gives CDR1 KGHDR, CDR2 SFDVKD. The length of the CDR3 is 16 residues. With 5 bases removed from V and 5 bases from J, the gap between germline ends came to 19 bases. The CDR3 region has the DNA TGTGCCACCAGTGGACGAAGCACGGCCTCGGGAGATACGCAGTATTTT. It translates to CATSGRSTASGDTQYF.

The rearrangement uses TRBV5-4 and TRBJ2-5; 7 bases line up with TRBD2. V dropped 0 bases and J dropped 5; count of bases not matched to a gene: 10. The V gene's germline CDR1 is SGHNT and CDR2 YYREEE (reference sequence). This CDR3 contains 16 residues. As DNA, the CDR3 is TGTGCCAGCAGCTTGGGATTCCGCGGGAGCGGTGAGACCCAGTACTTC. Its translation: CASSLGFRGSGETQYF.

This clonotype showed up just a few times. The gene calls are TRBV20-1 and TRBJ1-2; weak D call: TRBD1 (5 bases). Trimming removed 5 bases at V and 1 base at J, with 14 bases between. The CDR3 has 14 amino acids. CDR1 DFQATT and CDR2 SNEGSKA come from the germline V gene (reference sequence). CDR3 nucleotide sequence: TGCAGTGCTGGGGGGGGTAGGGTTAACTATGGCTACACCTTC. It encodes CSAGGGRVNYGYTF.

Regarding this clonotype: The junction shows a germline mismatch at one end, possibly a read error. This chain joins TRBV7-7 and TRBJ2-1; D might be TRBD1 (6 bases). Germline loops: CDR1 SSHAT, CDR2 FNYEAQ (reference sequence). The CDR3 covers 15 residues. CDR3 amino acids: CASTAGTRTYNEQFF. The CDR3 DNA reads as TGTGCTAGCACCGCCGGGACACGCACCTACAATGAGCAGTTCTTC. The whole variable domain, remainder taken from reference TRBV7-7 and TRBJ2-1, is GAGVSQSPRYKVTKRGQDVTLRCDPISSHATLYWYQQALGQGPEFLTYFNYEAQPDKSGLPSDRFSAERPEGSISTLTIQRTEQRDSAMYRCASTAGTRTYNEQFFGPGTRLTVL.

This clonotype turned up a few times. The chain uses TRBV5-1 and TRBJ1-2; TRBD1 is a possible D gene (6 bases). Trimming pared 3 bases from V and 6 bases from J, leaving 15 bases between. The CDR3 consists of 14 residues. From germline, CDR1 is SGHRS and CDR2 YFSETQ. The CDR3 sequence: CASSSRQVEDGYTF. The CDR3 nucleotides are TGCGCCAGCAGCTCCCGACAGGTTGAGGATGGCTACACCTTC.

The genes are TRBV7-2 and TRBJ2-5; D ambiguous. Germline V gene sequence: CDR1 SGHTA, CDR2 FQGNSA. The CDR3 is made up of 14 amino acids. V was pared by 5 bases and J by 2 bases, with 12 bases between. Here the CDR3 reads CASSPYRVQETQYF. DNA for the CDR3: TGTGCCAGCAGCCCCTACAGAGTTCAAGAGACCCAGTACTTC.

The gene calls are TRBV29-1 and TRBJ2-7; D unresolved. V was trimmed by 4 bases and J by 4 bases, leaving 11 bases between them. The CDR3 spans 12 residues. Germline V gene data show CDR1 as SQVTM and CDR2 as ANQGSEA. CDR3 bases: TGCAGCGTTGGACTGGAAAAATACGAGCAGTACTTC. Translation: CSVGLEKYEQYF.

This clonotype was detected only a few times. The chain combines TRBV20-1 with TRBJ2-3, with 10 nucleotides matching TRBD2. The germline gives CDR1 DFQATT, CDR2 SNEGSKA (reference sequence). V dropped 3 bases and J dropped 3; count of bases not matched to a gene: 6. CDR3 length: 15 amino acids. CDR3 amino acids: CSASSTSGTTDTQYF. CDR3 nucleotide sequence: TGCAGTGCTAGTTCTACTAGCGGGACGACAGATACGCAGTATTTT.

The J gene is TRBJ2-7, the V gene TRBV10-2, with TRBD2 as a possible D gene (5 bases). Germline V gene sequence: CDR1 WSHSY, CDR2 SAAADI. The V end lost 3 bases, the J end lost 0 bases, and 9 bases lay between the germline ends. The CDR3 is made up of 14 amino acids. The CDR3 DNA sequence: TGCGCCAGCAGTGACTCAGCGGACTCCTACGAGCAGTACTTC. This encodes CASSDSADSYEQYF.

This sequence joins TRBV4-3 and TRBJ1-6; D remains ambiguous. V gave up 1 base and J gave up 0 bases, with 13 bases separating them. Germline V gives CDR1 LGHNA, CDR2 YSLEER. The CDR3 is made up of 18 amino acids. In DNA, the CDR3 is TGCGCCAGCAGCCAAGTCCTGGCCTCTATCTCCTATAATTCACCCCTCCACTTT. It codes for CASSQVLASISYNSPLHF.

The chain uses TRBV19 and TRBJ2-1; D possibly corresponds to TRBD2 (7 bases). There are 15 residues in the CDR3. Per germline, CDR1 LNHDA and CDR2 SQIVND (reference sequence). Trimming took 5 bases from V and 9 from J, leaving 20 bases between them. In DNA, the CDR3 is TGTGCCAGTAGTGCCGCTGGGGGGGGGCATCTTGAGCAGTTCTTC. It translates to CASSAAGGGHLEQFF.

The chain couples TRBV7-2 to TRBJ2-1; TRBD2 matches at 10 bases. The germline gives CDR1 SGHTA, CDR2 FQGNSA. V was pared by 6 bases and J by 3 bases, with 5 bases of the junction left unmatched. The CDR3 consists of 15 residues. The CDR3 region has the DNA TGTGCCAGCAGGTCGGGACTAGCGAGCTACAATGAGCAGTTCTTC. Protein: CASRSGLASYNEQFF.

The rearrangement joins TRBV19 to TRBJ2-1; 13 nucleotides align to TRBD2. Germline CDR1 is LNHDA and CDR2 is SQIVND (reference sequence). V trimming: 2 bases; J trimming: 3 bases; junction bases outside the gene matches: 4. This CDR3 has 17 residues. CDR3 loop: CASSITSGGASYNEQFF. The CDR3 DNA is TGTGCCAGTAGTATAACTAGCGGGGGGGCAAGCTACAATGAGCAGTTCTTC.

The chain recombines TRBV2 with TRBJ2-1; D is possibly TRBD2 (6 bases). CDR1 SNHLY and CDR2 FYNNEI come from the germline V gene. V shed 7 bases and J shed 6 bases, with 16 bases lying between them. The CDR3 has 14 residues. CDR3 nucleotide sequence: TGTGCCAGCATCGACCCGGGGGTGCGCAATGAGCAGTTCTTC. Translated, it gives CASIDPGVRNEQFF.

The rearrangement links TRBV24-1 to TRBJ1-1, with 7 bases aligning to TRBD1. Looked up from germline, CDR1 is KGHDR and CDR2 is SFDVKD. J was trimmed by 5 bases and V by 5 bases; bases with no gene match: 4. CDR3 length: 13 amino acids. CDR3 amino acids: CATSGQGDTEAFF. CDR3 DNA sequence: TGTGCCACCAGTGGTCAGGGGGATACTGAAGCTTTCTTT.

V usage is TRBV10-1 and J usage is TRBJ1-5, with D maybe TRBD1 (6 bases). The CDR3 length is 14 residues. Germline loops: CDR1 WNHNN, CDR2 SYGVQD (reference sequence). With 2 bases removed from V and 4 bases from J, the gap between germline ends came to 9 bases. CDR3 sequence: CASSEGTGNQPQHF. The CDR3 nucleotides are TGCGCCAGCAGTGAGGGCACAGGGAATCAGCCCCAGCATTTT.

This rearrangement joins TRBV5-1 to TRBJ1-1, with a possible D match to TRBD1 (6 bases). Germline V gives CDR1 SGHRS, CDR2 YFSETQ. V was trimmed by 3 bases and J by 1 base, leaving 10 bases between them. The CDR3 consists of 14 residues. For the CDR3, the DNA is TGCGCCAGCAGCTCCAGGGGTTCGAACACTGAAGCTTTCTTT. Translation gives CASSSRGSNTEAFF.

The rearrangement links TRBV21-1 to TRBJ2-3. TRBV21-1 is listed as a pseudogene. The CDR3 is made up of 11 amino acids. The CDR3 nucleotides read TGTGCCAGCAGCAACGGAGATACGCAGTATTTT. This codes for CASSNGDTQYF.

V gene TRBV19 combines with J gene TRBJ1-6; weak D call: TRBD1 (5 bases). Germline CDR1 is LNHDA and CDR2 is SQIVND (reference sequence). CDR3 size: 13 residues. Trimming took off 6 bases at V and 5 bases at J, with 8 bases between the two ends. The chain's CDR3 is CASRQVDNSPLHF. CDR3 nucleotide sequence: TGTGCCAGTAGACAGGTGGATAATTCACCCCTCCACTTT.